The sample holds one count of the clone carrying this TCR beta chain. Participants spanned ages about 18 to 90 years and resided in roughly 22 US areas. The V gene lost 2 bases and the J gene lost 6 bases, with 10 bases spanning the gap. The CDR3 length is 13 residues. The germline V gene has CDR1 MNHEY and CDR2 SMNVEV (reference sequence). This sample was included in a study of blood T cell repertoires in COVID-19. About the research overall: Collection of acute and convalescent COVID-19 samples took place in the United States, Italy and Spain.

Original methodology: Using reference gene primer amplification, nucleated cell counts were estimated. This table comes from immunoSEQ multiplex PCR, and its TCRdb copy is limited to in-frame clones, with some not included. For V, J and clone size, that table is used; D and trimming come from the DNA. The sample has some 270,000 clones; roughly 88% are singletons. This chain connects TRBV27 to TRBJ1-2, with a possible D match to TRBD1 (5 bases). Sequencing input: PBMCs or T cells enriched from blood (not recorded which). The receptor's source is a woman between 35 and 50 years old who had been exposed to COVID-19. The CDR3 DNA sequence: TGTGCCAGCAGTTTACGGGGGTTCGATGGCTACACCTTC. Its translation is CASSLRGFDGYTF.